The 19 T cell receptor beta chains below were found in one sample sequenced in a study of blood T cell repertoires in COVID-19. The protocol was immunoSEQ multiplex PCR, while the TCRdb copy is restricted to in-frame clones and leaves out a portion. The table has roughly 50,000 clones, over 70% seen once. Sequenced material: peripheral blood. Receptors were obtained from a man between 65 and 85 years old with acute or convalescent COVID-19.

CDR3 sequence reads: CASRGGPTTDTQYF. CDR3 sequence (DNA): TGTGCCAGCAGGGGGGGGCCCACCACAGATACGCAGTATTTT. The chain has TRBV6-5 and TRBJ2-3; D is perhaps TRBD2 (7 bases). The germline V gene encodes CDR1 MNHEY and CDR2 SVGAGI. This CDR3 contains 14 residues. V lost 6 bases, J lost 2 bases, and 12 bases lay in between.

This sequence joins TRBV11-1 and TRBJ2-1, with 8 positions matching TRBD2. Germline CDR1 reads SGHAT; CDR2 reads FQDESV (reference sequence). The CDR3 has 15 amino acids. After removal of 4 bases from V and 0 bases from J, the junction contained 2 bases not matched to a gene. As DNA, the CDR3 is TGTGCCAGCAGCTCGAGCGGGAGCTCCTACAATGAGCAGTTCTTC. Translating gives CASSSSGSSYNEQFF. Variable domain in full (rest from reference TRBV11-1 and TRBJ2-1): EAEVAQSPRYKITEKSQAVAFWCDPISGHATLYWYRQILGQGPELLVQFQDESVVDDSQLPKDRFSAERLKGVDSTLKIQPAELGDSAMYLCASSSSGSSYNEQFFGPGTRLTVL.

The chain links TRBV9 to TRBJ2-3, with D maybe TRBD2 (5 bases). In germline, CDR1 is SGDLS, CDR2 YYNGEE. CDR3 length equals 12 residues. V shed 4 bases and J shed 2 bases, with 5 bases lying between them. The CDR3 DNA reads TGTGCCAGCAGCCGGGACACAGATACGCAGTATTTT. Translated: CASSRDTDTQYF.

This chain joins TRBV7-9 and TRBJ1-4, with D tentatively TRBD1 (6 bases). This CDR3 spans 14 amino acids. Trimming pared 7 bases from V and 7 bases from J, leaving 16 bases between. Germline V gene lookup returns CDR1 SEHNR and CDR2 FQNEAQ (reference sequence). The CDR3 nucleotides are TGTGCCAGCACCGGGGGGGGCAGTTTTGAAAAACTGTTTTTT. Protein sequence: CASTGGGSFEKLFF.

This clone is a singleton in its sample. The rearrangement joins TRBV10-3 to TRBJ1-3; TRBD1 matches at 9 bases. The CDR3 length is 15 residues. Germline-derived CDR1 and CDR2 are ENHRY and SYGVKD. With V trimmed by 11 bases and J by 2 bases, 10 bases remained unmatched. CDR3 sequence: CAAGSTGGAGNTIYF. In DNA, the CDR3 is TGTGCCGCAGGATCGACAGGGGGGGCTGGAAACACCATATATTTT.

This chain connects TRBV9 to TRBJ1-1; maybe TRBD1 (5 bases). V shed 4 bases and J shed 7 bases, with 17 bases lying between them. CDR1 and CDR2 (germline): SGDLS, YYNGEE. This CDR3 contains 14 residues. In DNA, the CDR3 is TGTGCCAGCAGCCCCCCCGTCCGGCAGGGTGAAGCTTTCTTT. Amino acid sequence: CASSPPVRQGEAFF.

The rearrangement joins TRBV5-1 to TRBJ1-5; TRBD1 matches at 7 bases. Unmatched junction bases numbered 2, after V lost 4 bases and J lost 1 base. The CDR3 extends over 14 amino acids. The germline gives CDR1 SGHRS, CDR2 YFSETQ. The CDR3 sequence is CASSTTGSNQPQHF. CDR3 DNA sequence: TGCGCCAGCAGCACGACAGGGAGCAATCAGCCCCAGCATTTT. Full variable domain (rest looked up from reference TRBV5-1 and TRBJ1-5): KAGVTQTPRYLIKTRGQQVTLSCSPISGHRSVSWYQQTPGQGLQFLFEYFSETQRNKGNFPGRFSGRQFSNSRSEMNVSTLELGDSALYLCASSTTGSNQPQHFGDGTRLSIL.

This clone was seen ten or more times. The genes are TRBV5-1 and TRBJ1-1; D uncertain. The length of the CDR3 is 12 residues. The V gene lost 0 bases and the J gene lost 7 bases, with 7 bases spanning the gap. CDR1 SGHRS and CDR2 YFSETQ come from the germline V gene. Written as DNA, the CDR3 is TGCGCCAGCAGCTTGGCGGGTAATGAAGCTTTCTTT. This codes for CASSLAGNEAFF.

The chain couples TRBV7-2 to TRBJ1-5; D might be TRBD1 (6 bases). The germline gives CDR1 SGHTA, CDR2 FQGNSA. This CDR3 has 15 residues. V dropped 3 bases and J dropped 1 base, with 10 bases sitting between them. DNA of the CDR3: TGTGCCAGCAGCTTGCAGGGGTTAAGCAATCAGCCCCAGCATTTT. As protein: CASSLQGLSNQPQHF.

This clone was seen only once. The chain employs TRBV19 and TRBJ1-1; 10 bases are shared with TRBD1. Per germline, CDR1 LNHDA and CDR2 SQIVND (reference sequence). Trimming took 7 bases from V and 5 from J; bases not matched to a gene: 10. The CDR3 has 15 amino acids. CDR3 region: CASTARQGAGTEAFF. CDR3 in DNA: TGTGCCAGTACCGCACGACAGGGGGCGGGGACTGAAGCTTTCTTT.

The chain carries TRBV7-2 and TRBJ1-2; maybe TRBD1 (6 bases). Trimming pared 5 bases from V and 4 bases from J, leaving 14 bases between. Germline V gives CDR1 SGHTA, CDR2 FQGNSA. The CDR3 is 14 amino acids. The CDR3 spells CASSEADSFYGYTF. The DNA of the CDR3 is TGTGCCAGCAGCGAAGCGGACAGCTTCTATGGCTACACCTTC.

The V and J genes are TRBV4-1 and TRBJ2-3; 8 bases are shared with TRBD1. The J segment lost 5 bases and the V segment lost 2 bases, leaving 6 bases of the junction unmatched. Looked up from germline, CDR1 is MGHRA and CDR2 is YSYEKL. The CDR3 consists of 15 residues. Here the CDR3 reads CASSQRQGREDTQYF. The CDR3, as DNA: TGCGCCAGCAGCCAAAGACAGGGGCGGGAAGATACGCAGTATTTT.

This clone turned up a few times. The V call is TRBV19, the J call TRBJ2-5, with 8 positions matching TRBD2. The germline CDR1 and CDR2 sequences are LNHDA and SQIVND (reference sequence). CDR3 length equals 15 residues. V shed 5 bases and J 7 bases; nucleotides not matched to a gene: 12. The DNA of the CDR3 is TGTGCCAGTAGTCCCACGGGACTCCTAGCGGGGACCCAGTACTTC. Residues: CASSPTGLLAGTQYF.

The V gene is TRBV7-8, the J gene TRBJ1-2, with unresolved D. Trimming took off 5 bases at V and 1 base at J, with 17 bases between the two ends. CDR1 and CDR2 (germline): SGHVS, FQNEAQ. The CDR3 sequence is 16 residues long. CDR3 coding DNA: TGTGCCAGCAGCCCCGTCCCGGGATTCTATAACTATGGCTACACCTTC. Its translation: CASSPVPGFYNYGYTF.

The rearrangement links TRBV19 to TRBJ1-6; 12 bases match TRBD1. Germline CDR1 reads LNHDA; CDR2 reads SQIVND (reference sequence). Trimming at V came to 3 bases and at J to 9 bases, leaving 3 bases not matched to a gene. This CDR3 region has 15 residues. The CDR3 loop is CASSMGQGASSPLHF. CDR3 DNA sequence: TGTGCCAGTAGTATGGGACAGGGGGCGTCTTCACCCCTCCACTTT.

The chain recombines TRBV5-6 with TRBJ1-3, with D possibly being TRBD1 (5 bases). V lost 0 bases and J 6 bases, leaving 13 bases between the germline ends. CDR3 length: 15 amino acids. CDR1 is SGHDT and CDR2 is YYEEEE in the germline V gene. In DNA, the CDR3 is TGTGCCAGCAGCTTGGACACAGGCCTTCTAAACACCATATATTTT. Encoded protein: CASSLDTGLLNTIYF.

The rearrangement uses TRBV24-1 and TRBJ1-5; TRBD1 agrees at 8 bases. In germline, CDR1 is KGHDR, CDR2 SFDVKD. The CDR3 has 15 amino acids. Trimming cost V 4 bases and J 7 bases; bases outside gene matches: 8. CDR3 DNA sequence: TGTGCCACCAGTGAACCAGGGGGCGCGGGGCAGCCCCAGCATTTT. Amino acids: CATSEPGGAGQPQHF.

This sequence joins TRBV7-8 and TRBJ2-1, with 7 bases aligning to TRBD1. The CDR3 is made up of 15 amino acids. V lost 5 bases, J lost 4 bases, and 8 bases stayed unmatched. Looked up from germline, CDR1 is SGHVS and CDR2 is FQNEAQ. For the CDR3, the DNA is TGTGCCAGCAGCGTAGACCGGGACAGTTACAATGAGCAGTTCTTC. It codes for CASSVDRDSYNEQFF.

This clone has a handful of counts. This rearrangement joins TRBV5-1 to TRBJ1-6; D is perhaps TRBD1 (5 bases). The CDR3 has 15 amino acids. V gave up 4 bases and J gave up 7 bases, with 15 bases separating them. CDR1 and CDR2 from the germline V gene are SGHRS and YFSETQ. The chain's CDR3 is CASSETGVENSPLHF. The CDR3 region has the DNA TGCGCCAGCAGCGAAACGGGGGTGGAGAATTCACCCCTCCACTTT.